This TCR beta chain was found in a study of blood T cell repertoires in COVID-19. CDR1 and CDR2 (germline): SNHLY, FYNNEI. Trimming took 5 bases from V and 4 from J, leaving 8 bases between them. This CDR3 has 13 residues. Generated by immunoSEQ multiplex PCR, the TCRdb table keeps only in-frame clones and is missing some. This sample has tens of thousands of clones, with 85% to 90% found just once. The sequencing sample was made of peripheral blood. This clonotype originated in a man aged 80 or over in a cohort sampled during active COVID-19. The J gene is TRBJ1-4, the V gene TRBV2; perhaps TRBD1 as D (5 bases). The CDR3 sequence: CASSTGFNEKLFF. The CDR3 nucleotides are TGTGCCAGCAGTACAGGATTTAATGAAAAACTGTTTTTT.